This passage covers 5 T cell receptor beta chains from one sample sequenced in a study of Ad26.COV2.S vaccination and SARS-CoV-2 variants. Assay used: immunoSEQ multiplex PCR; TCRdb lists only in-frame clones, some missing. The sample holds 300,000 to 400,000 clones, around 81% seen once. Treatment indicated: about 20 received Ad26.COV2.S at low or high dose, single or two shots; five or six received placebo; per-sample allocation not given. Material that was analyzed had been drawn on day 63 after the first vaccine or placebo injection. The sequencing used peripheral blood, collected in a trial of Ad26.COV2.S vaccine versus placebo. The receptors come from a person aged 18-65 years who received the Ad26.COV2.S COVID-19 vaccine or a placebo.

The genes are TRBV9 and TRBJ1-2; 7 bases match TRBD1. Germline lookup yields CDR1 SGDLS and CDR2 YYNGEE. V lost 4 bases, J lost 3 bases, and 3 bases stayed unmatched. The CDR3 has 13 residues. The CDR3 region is CASSFTGDYGYTF. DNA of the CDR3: TGTGCCAGCAGCTTTACAGGGGACTATGGCTACACCTTC.

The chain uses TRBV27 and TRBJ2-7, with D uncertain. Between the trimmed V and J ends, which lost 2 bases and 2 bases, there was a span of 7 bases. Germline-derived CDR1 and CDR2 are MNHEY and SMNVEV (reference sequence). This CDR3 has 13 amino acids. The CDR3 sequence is CASSLLSPYEQYF. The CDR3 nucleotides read TGTGCCAGCAGTTTACTCAGCCCCTACGAGCAGTACTTC.

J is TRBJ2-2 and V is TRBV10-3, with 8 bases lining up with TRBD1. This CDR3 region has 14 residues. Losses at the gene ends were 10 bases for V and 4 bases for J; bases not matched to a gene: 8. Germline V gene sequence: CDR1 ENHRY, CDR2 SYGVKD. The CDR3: CASRTGPGTGELFF. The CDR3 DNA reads TGTGCCAGCCGGACAGGGCCAGGCACCGGGGAGCTGTTTTTT.

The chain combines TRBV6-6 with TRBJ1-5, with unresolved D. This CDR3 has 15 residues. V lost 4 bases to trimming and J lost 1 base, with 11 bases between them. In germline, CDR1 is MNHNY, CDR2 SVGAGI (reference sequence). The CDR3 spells CASSSPGDSNQPQHF. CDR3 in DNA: TGTGCCAGCAGTTCCCCCGGTGACAGCAATCAGCCCCAGCATTTT.

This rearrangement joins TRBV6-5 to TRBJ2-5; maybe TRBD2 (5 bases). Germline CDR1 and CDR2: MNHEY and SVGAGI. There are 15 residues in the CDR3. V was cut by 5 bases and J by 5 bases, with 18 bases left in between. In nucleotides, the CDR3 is TGTGCCAGCAGTACTGGAAGACCAAAGCGGGAGACCCAGTACTTC. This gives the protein CASSTGRPKRETQYF.